This section outlines one T cell receptor (beta chain) sequence together with its context. This CDR3 comprises 16 residues. The V segment lost 0 bases and the J segment 1 base; nucleotides outside the gene matches: 4. Germline V gene data show CDR1 as LNHNV and CDR2 as YYDKDF (reference sequence). TCRdb keeps only in-frame clones here, not all; method: immunoSEQ multiplex PCR. The sample carries over 90,000 clones, around 90% recorded once. This sample was included in a study of identifying expanded T cells in peripheral blood. The rearrangement joins TRBV15 to TRBJ1-2, with TRBD1 matching over 8 bases. The specimen was blood. This TCR derives from a person aged 18 to 70 in good health. CDR3 in amino acids: CATSRDRTGSNYGYTF. CDR3 coding DNA: TGTGCCACCAGCAGAGATCGGACAGGGAGTAACTATGGCTACACCTTC.